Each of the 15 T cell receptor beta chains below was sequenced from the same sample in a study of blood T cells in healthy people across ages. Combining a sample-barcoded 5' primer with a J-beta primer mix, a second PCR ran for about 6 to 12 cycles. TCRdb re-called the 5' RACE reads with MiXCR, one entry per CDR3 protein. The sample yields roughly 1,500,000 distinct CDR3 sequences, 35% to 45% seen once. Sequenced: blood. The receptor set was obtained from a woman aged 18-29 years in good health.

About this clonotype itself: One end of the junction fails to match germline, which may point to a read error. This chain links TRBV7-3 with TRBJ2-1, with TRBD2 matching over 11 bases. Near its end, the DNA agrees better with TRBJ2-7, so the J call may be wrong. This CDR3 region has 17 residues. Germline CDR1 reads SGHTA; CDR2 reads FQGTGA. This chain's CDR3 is CTSSFRITSGSYNEQYF. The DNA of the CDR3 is TGTACCAGCAGCTTCCGAATCACTAGCGGGAGTTACAATGAGCAGTACTTC.

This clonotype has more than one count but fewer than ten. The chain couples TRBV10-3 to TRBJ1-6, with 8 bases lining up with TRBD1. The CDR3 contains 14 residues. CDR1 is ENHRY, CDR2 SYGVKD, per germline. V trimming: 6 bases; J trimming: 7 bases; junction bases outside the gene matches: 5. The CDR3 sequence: CAISPGTGNSPLHF. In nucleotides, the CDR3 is TGTGCCATCAGCCCCGGGACAGGAAATTCACCCCTCCACTTT.

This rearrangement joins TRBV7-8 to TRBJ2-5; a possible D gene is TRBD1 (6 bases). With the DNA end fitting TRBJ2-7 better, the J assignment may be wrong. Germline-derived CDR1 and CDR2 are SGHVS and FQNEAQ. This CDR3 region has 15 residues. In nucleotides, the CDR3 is TGTGCCAGCAGCAACGCCACAGGGTCCAGGGACGAGCAGTACTTC. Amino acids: CASSNATGSRDEQYF.

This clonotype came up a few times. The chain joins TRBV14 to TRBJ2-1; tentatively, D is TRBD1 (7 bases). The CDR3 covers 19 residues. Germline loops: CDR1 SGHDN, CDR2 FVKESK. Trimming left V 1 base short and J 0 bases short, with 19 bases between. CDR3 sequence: CASSQGTGLAVFSYNEQFF. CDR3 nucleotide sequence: TGTGCCAGCAGCCAAGGGACAGGTTTAGCGGTGTTCTCCTACAATGAGCAGTTCTTC.

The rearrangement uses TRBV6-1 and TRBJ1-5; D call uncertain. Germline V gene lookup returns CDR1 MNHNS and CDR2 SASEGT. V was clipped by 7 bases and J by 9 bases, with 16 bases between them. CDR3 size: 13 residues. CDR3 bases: TGTGCCAGCAATTTTAACCCAAGTCGGCCCCAGCATTTT. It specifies CASNFNPSRPQHF.

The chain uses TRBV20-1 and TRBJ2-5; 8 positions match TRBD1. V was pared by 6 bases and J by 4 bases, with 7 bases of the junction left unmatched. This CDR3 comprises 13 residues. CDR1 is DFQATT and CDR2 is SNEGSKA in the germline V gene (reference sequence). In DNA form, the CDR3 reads TGCAGTGCCGCGCAGGGGGCATTAGAGACCCAGTACTTC. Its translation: CSAAQGALETQYF.

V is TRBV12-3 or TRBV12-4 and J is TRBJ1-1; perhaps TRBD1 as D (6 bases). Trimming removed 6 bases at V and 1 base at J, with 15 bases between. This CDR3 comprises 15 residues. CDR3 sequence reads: CASRFRQGTNTEAFF. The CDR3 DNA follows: TGTGCCAGCAGGTTCCGGCAGGGGACGAACACTGAAGCTTTCTTT.

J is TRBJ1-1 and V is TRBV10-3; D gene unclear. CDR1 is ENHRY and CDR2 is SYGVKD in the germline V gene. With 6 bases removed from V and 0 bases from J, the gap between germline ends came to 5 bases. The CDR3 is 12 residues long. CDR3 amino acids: CAIRNLNTEAFF. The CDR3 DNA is TGTGCCATCAGGAATTTGAACACTGAAGCTTTCTTT.

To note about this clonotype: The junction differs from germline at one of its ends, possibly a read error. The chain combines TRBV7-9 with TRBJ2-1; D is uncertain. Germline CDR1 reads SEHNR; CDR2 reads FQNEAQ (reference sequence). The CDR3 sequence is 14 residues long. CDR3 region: CASSLGSEYNEQFF. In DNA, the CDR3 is TGTGCCAGCAGTTTAGGGTCCGAGTACAATGAGCAGTTCTTC.

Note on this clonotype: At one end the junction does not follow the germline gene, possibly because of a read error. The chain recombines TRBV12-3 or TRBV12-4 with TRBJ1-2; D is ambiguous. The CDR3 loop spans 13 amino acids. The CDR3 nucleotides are TGTGCCGGCAGTCCTAGAAACGATAGGGGCTACACCTTC. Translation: CAGSPRNDRGYTF.

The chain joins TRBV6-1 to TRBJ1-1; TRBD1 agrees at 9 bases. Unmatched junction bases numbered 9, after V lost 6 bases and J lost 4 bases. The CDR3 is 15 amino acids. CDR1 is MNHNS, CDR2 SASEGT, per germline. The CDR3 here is CASRAGQGTGTEAFF. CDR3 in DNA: TGTGCCAGCAGGGCTGGACAGGGGACGGGCACTGAAGCTTTCTTT.

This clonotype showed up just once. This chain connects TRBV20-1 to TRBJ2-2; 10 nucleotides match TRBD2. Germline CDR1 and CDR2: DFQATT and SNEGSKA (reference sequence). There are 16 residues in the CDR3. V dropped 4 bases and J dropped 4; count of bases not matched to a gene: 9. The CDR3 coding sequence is TGCAGTGCTATGAGATCTAGCGGGAGTTTCACCGGGGAGCTGTTTTTT. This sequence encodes CSAMRSSGSFTGELFF.

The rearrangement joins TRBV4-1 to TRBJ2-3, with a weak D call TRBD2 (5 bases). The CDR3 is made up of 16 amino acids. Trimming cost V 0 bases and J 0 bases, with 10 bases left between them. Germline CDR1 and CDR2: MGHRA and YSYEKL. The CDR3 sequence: CASSQEEAASTDTQYF. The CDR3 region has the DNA TGCGCCAGCAGCCAAGAAGAAGCGGCTAGCACAGATACGCAGTATTTT.

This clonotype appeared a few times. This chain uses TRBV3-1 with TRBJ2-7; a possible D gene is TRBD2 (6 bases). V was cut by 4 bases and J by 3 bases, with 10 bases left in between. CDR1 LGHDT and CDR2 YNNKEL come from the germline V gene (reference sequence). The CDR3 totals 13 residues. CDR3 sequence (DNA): TGTGCCAGCAGCCCCCGGGGGTTCTACGAGCAGTACTTC. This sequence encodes CASSPRGFYEQYF.

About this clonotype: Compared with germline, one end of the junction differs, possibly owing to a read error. CDR3 nucleotides: TGTGCCATCAGTGGGGACGGGCATAGCTATGGCCACACCTTC. Protein product: CAISGDGHSYGHTF. The chain couples TRBV10-3 to TRBJ1-2; D is perhaps TRBD1 (5 bases). CDR3 length equals 14 residues. Germline values: CDR1 ENHRY, CDR2 SYGVKD.